The 27 T cell receptor beta chains listed next were all sequenced from one sample in a study of Graves' ophthalmopathy and Graves' hyperthyroidism. The authors amplified TCR beta CDR3 regions, and they did so from RNA transcripts for repertoire sequencing. Second-round multiplex PCR came after a first-round RT-PCR that employed HTBI primers. TCRdb reanalysed the multiplex PCR reads using MiXCR and keeps one entry per CDR3 protein. The top ten hold over 2.5% of the sample, which has 500,000 to 800,000 distinct CDR3 sequences, just over 40% seen once. Specimen: peripheral blood. The receptors originated from an adult man with Graves' ophthalmopathy.

J is TRBJ2-7 and V is TRBV6-1; D remains unclear. The CDR3 is 14 amino acids. The germline gives CDR1 MNHNS, CDR2 SASEGT. The V end was cut by 2 bases, the J end by 4 bases, with 12 bases between. The CDR3 DNA reads as TGTGCCAGCAGTGAAATAATAGTCACGTACGAGCAGTACTTC. Translation gives CASSEIIVTYEQYF.

The V and J genes are TRBV7-9 and TRBJ2-1; D ambiguous. The CDR3 sequence is 13 residues long. The germline V and J ends were trimmed by 2 bases and 4 bases, with 6 bases remaining between them. Germline V gene data show CDR1 as SEHNR and CDR2 as FQNEAQ (reference sequence). Here the CDR3 DNA reads TGTGCCAGCAGCTTACCCAGTTACAATGAGCAGTTCTTC. Amino acids: CASSLPSYNEQFF.

This clonotype was counted at least ten times. The chain has TRBV7-8 and TRBJ2-2; no definite D call. Germline V gene sequence: CDR1 SGHVS, CDR2 FQNEAQ. The CDR3 spans 15 residues. V lost 4 bases and J lost 5, with 14 bases in between. The CDR3 sequence: CASSSSPLSTGELFF. The CDR3 region has the DNA TGTGCCAGCAGCTCATCCCCCCTTTCTACCGGGGAGCTGTTTTTT. Together with reference TRBV7-8 and TRBJ2-2, the CDR3 gives the full variable domain: GAGVSQSPRYKVAKRGQDVALRCDPISGHVSLFWYQQALGQGPEFLTYFQNEAQLDKSGLPSDRFFAERPEGSVSTLKIQRTQQEDSAVYLCASSSSPLSTGELFFGEGSRLTVL.

There are a few counts of this clonotype. The genes are TRBV19 and TRBJ2-2; D gene ambiguous. Germline CDR1 LNHDA, CDR2 SQIVND (reference sequence). The CDR3 runs 15 residues. The germline V and J ends were trimmed by 3 bases and 6 bases, with 14 bases remaining between them. Here the CDR3 reads CASSMAPPLSGELFF. CDR3 coding DNA: TGTGCCAGTAGTATGGCACCACCCCTCTCCGGGGAGCTGTTTTTT.

This clonotype appeared many times. The chain couples TRBV2 to TRBJ2-5, with a weak D call TRBD1 (6 bases). Germline V gene sequence: CDR1 SNHLY, CDR2 FYNNEI. Trimming left V 3 bases short and J 1 base short, with 6 bases between. The CDR3 sequence is 13 residues long. Written as DNA, the CDR3 is TGTGCCAGCAGTGAGGACAGCCAAGAGACCCAGTACTTC. It codes for CASSEDSQETQYF.

This clonotype was seen a single time. The chain employs TRBV10-2 and TRBJ2-5; TRBD1 aligns across 7 bases. The germline V gene has CDR1 WSHSY and CDR2 SAAADI. The CDR3 totals 15 residues. V shed 4 bases, J shed 1 base, and the junction held 6 bases outside the gene matches. CDR3 residues: CASSGGTAFQETQYF. In DNA, the CDR3 is TGCGCCAGCAGTGGGGGGACAGCTTTCCAAGAGACCCAGTACTTC.

Only a few counts were recorded for this clonotype. The chain employs TRBV7-2 and TRBJ1-3; D not certain. V gave up 6 bases and J gave up 0 bases, with 18 bases separating them. The CDR3 totals 17 residues. Germline lookup yields CDR1 SGHTA and CDR2 FQGNSA. The CDR3 region is CASSPLHNTYSGNTIYF. As DNA, the CDR3 is TGTGCCAGCAGTCCCCTGCATAACACCTACTCTGGAAACACCATATATTTT.

The table lists this clonotype with a few counts. This may come from a read error, since a much larger clone is one base off. The chain joins TRBV12-3 or TRBV12-4 to TRBJ1-1; D unresolved. CDR3 length equals 12 residues. In DNA, the CDR3 is TGTACCAGCGGATTTCTAACGCTCGGAGCTTTCTTT. It codes for CTSGFLTLGAFF.

The chain carries TRBV15 and TRBJ2-3; TRBD2 agrees at 10 bases. This CDR3 is 16 amino acids long. V lost 1 base, J lost 6 bases, and 7 bases stayed unmatched. Germline CDR1 and CDR2: LNHNV and YYDKDF (reference sequence). CDR3 protein: CATSRASGLALDTQYF. CDR3 sequence (DNA): TGTGCCACCAGCAGAGCATCGGGACTAGCGTTGGATACGCAGTATTTT.

The rearrangement links TRBV10-3 to TRBJ1-2; 9 positions agree with TRBD1. The CDR3 spans 16 residues. Germline loops: CDR1 ENHRY, CDR2 SYGVKD. The V and J ends lost 3 bases and 2 bases, in that order; junction bases with no gene match: 7. Written as DNA, the CDR3 is TGTGCCATCAGTGAAATTCCGGGACAGGGAAACTATGGCTACACCTTC. Its protein is CAISEIPGQGNYGYTF.

The rearrangement uses TRBV25-1 and TRBJ2-5; a weak D match, TRBD2 (7 bases). Trimming left V 1 base short and J 0 bases short, with 12 bases between. CDR1 and CDR2 from the germline V gene are MGHDK and SYGVNS. The CDR3 consists of 16 residues. CDR3 bases: TGTGCCAGCAGTGAATGGGAGGGGGGCAACCAAGAGACCCAGTACTTC. Its translation is CASSEWEGGNQETQYF.

Ten or more counts support this clonotype. The chain employs TRBV7-9 and TRBJ2-7; D gene ambiguous. Trimming left V 5 bases short and J 5 bases short, with 7 bases between. The CDR3 is 11 residues long. Germline-derived CDR1 and CDR2 are SEHNR and FQNEAQ (reference sequence). CDR3 DNA sequence: TGTGCCAGCAGCCCCCAAGACGAGCAGTACTTC. Translation: CASSPQDEQYF.

The CDR3: CSALVLGTGWEQYF. The CDR3 DNA follows: TGCAGTGCGCTCGTTCTCGGGACAGGGTGGGAGCAGTACTTC. The gene calls are TRBV20-1 and TRBJ2-7; the match to TRBD1 covers 9 bases. Germline CDR1 and CDR2: DFQATT and SNEGSKA (reference sequence). J lost 7 bases, V lost 6 bases, and 13 bases had no gene match. The CDR3 consists of 14 residues.

V is TRBV20-1 and J is TRBJ1-3, with a weak D call TRBD1 (5 bases). The germline gives CDR1 DFQATT, CDR2 SNEGSKA (reference sequence). Trimming left V 5 bases short and J 4 bases short, with 9 bases between. This CDR3 spans 12 amino acids. This chain's CDR3 is CSAGGLGNTIYF. DNA for the CDR3: TGCAGTGCTGGGGGACTGGGAAACACCATATATTTT.

This rearrangement joins TRBV19 to TRBJ2-2; D remains unclear. This CDR3 has 14 amino acids. The germline V and J ends were trimmed by 3 bases and 1 base, with 6 bases remaining between them. Germline values: CDR1 LNHDA, CDR2 SQIVND (reference sequence). Written as DNA, the CDR3 is TGTGCCAGTAGTATGGGCAGGAACACCGGGGAGCTGTTTTTT. It codes for CASSMGRNTGELFF. The full variable domain, with the rest looked up from reference TRBV19 and TRBJ2-2, is DGGITQSPKYLFRKEGQNVTLSCEQNLNHDAMYWYRQDPGQGLRLIYYSQIVNDFQKGDIAEGYSVSREKKESFPLTVTSAQKNPTAFYLCASSMGRNTGELFFGEGSRLTVL.

This clonotype was detected many times. The rearrangement joins TRBV19 to TRBJ2-7; weak D call: TRBD2 (6 bases). CDR3 size: 14 residues. Germline loops: CDR1 LNHDA, CDR2 SQIVND (reference sequence). The germline V and J ends were trimmed by 3 bases and 2 bases, with 11 bases remaining between them. For the CDR3, the DNA is TGTGCCAGTAGTATTGGCGGAGGGACCTACGAGCAGTACTTC. It specifies CASSIGGGTYEQYF.

The genes are TRBV19 and TRBJ1-6, with D perhaps matching TRBD1 (6 bases). Per the germline V gene, CDR1 is LNHDA and CDR2 is SQIVND (reference sequence). The CDR3 has 16 amino acids. V lost 5 bases to trimming and J lost 2 bases, with 13 bases between them. The CDR3: CASSFRDMAYNSPLHF. As DNA, the CDR3 is TGTGCCAGTAGTTTCCGGGACATGGCCTATAATTCACCCCTCCACTTT.

The CDR3, as DNA: TGCAGTGCTTGGGACCCCAGGGGTTACGAGCATTTT. Amino acids: CSAWDPRGYEHF. The V and J genes are TRBV20-1 and TRBJ1-5, with D possibly matching TRBD1 (6 bases). Between the trimmed V and J ends, which lost 5 bases and 14 bases, there was a span of 19 bases. CDR1 and CDR2 from the germline V gene are DFQATT and SNEGSKA (reference sequence). This CDR3 contains 12 residues.

The CDR3 here is CSGDRDRDDQPQHF. The CDR3, as DNA: TGCAGCGGCGACCGGGACAGGGATGATCAGCCCCAGCATTTT. This chain connects TRBV29-1 to TRBJ1-5; 9 nucleotides match TRBD1. There are 14 residues in the CDR3. Looked up from germline, CDR1 is SQVTM and CDR2 is ANQGSEA. With 7 bases clipped from V and 5 bases from J, the junction kept 9 bases outside the gene matches.

The rearrangement uses TRBV15 and TRBJ2-7; D ambiguous. Trimming stripped 1 base from V and 7 bases from J, with 23 bases between. From germline, CDR1 is LNHNV and CDR2 YYDKDF (reference sequence). The CDR3 extends over 17 amino acids. The CDR3, as DNA: TGTGCCACCAGCAGAGCGGCGTATTCGAGCTCCTACAATGAGCAGTACTTC. This encodes CATSRAAYSSSYNEQYF.

The chain joins TRBV10-3 to TRBJ1-5, with D possibly being TRBD1 (5 bases). V lost 6 bases and J lost 2, with 5 bases in between. This CDR3 has 12 amino acids. In germline, CDR1 is ENHRY, CDR2 SYGVKD. The CDR3 DNA follows: TGTGCCATCAGGGGGGGCAATCAGCCCCAGCATTTT. It codes for CAIRGGNQPQHF.

The chain couples TRBV7-2 to TRBJ2-2, with D perhaps TRBD1 (5 bases). The CDR3 is made up of 15 amino acids. Germline V gene lookup returns CDR1 SGHTA and CDR2 FQGNSA. The V gene lost 2 bases and the J gene lost 3 bases, with 10 bases spanning the gap. CDR3 protein: CASSLNSRDTGELFF. CDR3 coding DNA: TGTGCCAGCAGCTTAAATAGCAGGGACACCGGGGAGCTGTTTTTT.

V usage is TRBV4-2 and J usage is TRBJ1-2; 9 nucleotides line up with TRBD1. Germline lookup yields CDR1 LGHNA and CDR2 YNFKEQ. The CDR3 is 18 residues long. The junction had 10 bases not matched to a gene; V was cut back by 1 base and J by 1 base. In DNA, the CDR3 is TGTGCCAGCAGCCAAGCTACAGGGGGCTACGACCTTAACTATGGCTACACCTTC. Translating it yields CASSQATGGYDLNYGYTF.

This clonotype was found a few times. The gene calls are TRBV7-9 and TRBJ2-5; D unclear. Per germline, CDR1 SEHNR and CDR2 FQNEAQ (reference sequence). The V end lost 1 base, the J end lost 2 bases, and 11 bases lay between the germline ends. The CDR3 is 15 amino acids. For the CDR3, the DNA is TGTGCCAGCAGCTTAGGTATTGTAGAACAAGAGACCCAGTACTTC. It specifies CASSLGIVEQETQYF.

The CDR3, as DNA: TGTGCCAGCAGTGATTTTGGGTCGGGCCCTAACACTGAAGCTTTCTTT. Translated: CASSDFGSGPNTEAFF. The V gene is TRBV12-3 or TRBV12-4, the J gene TRBJ1-1, with D unclear. The germline V and J ends were trimmed by 5 bases and 2 bases, with 18 bases remaining between them. The CDR3 is made up of 16 amino acids.

This clonotype was counted at least ten times. The rearrangement links TRBV7-2 to TRBJ2-7; D gene ambiguous. Germline V lookup: CDR1 SGHTA, CDR2 FQGNSA. V was cut by 5 bases and J by 6 bases, with 20 bases left in between. CDR3 length: 15 amino acids. The CDR3 sequence: CASSPRGSPNSEQYF. The CDR3 DNA is TGTGCCAGCAGCCCGCGTGGCAGCCCGAACAGCGAGCAGTACTTC.

The chain uses TRBV4-3 and TRBJ1-6, with TRBD1 identical over 7 bases. This CDR3 spans 16 amino acids. The junction had 10 bases not matched to a gene; V was cut back by 0 bases and J by 11 bases. Per germline, CDR1 LGHNA and CDR2 YSLEER. The DNA for the CDR3 is TGCGCCAGCAGCCAAGATCCGCGGGACAGTTATCCACCCCTCCACTTT. The encoded protein is CASSQDPRDSYPPLHF.